The rows below give T cell receptor beta chains drawn from one sample of a study of blood T cells in healthy people across ages. In TCRdb, the 5' RACE reads were re-called with MiXCR into one record per CDR3 protein. The profile shows roughly 720,000 distinct CDR3 sequences, about 55% of them singletons. Sequenced: blood. These receptors were collected from a man of 80 years or more in good health. Each CDR3 is given with its conserved first and last residue. The D gene is left open where the match is weak. Size tells how often a clone was seen (once, few, many) or the class of an expanded clone, and some rows leave it out.

length	V	D	size	J	CDR3	DNA
12	TRBV5-1	NA	NA	TRBJ2-7	CASSRPPCEQYF	TGCGCCAGCAGCCGCCCTCCTTGCGAGCAGTACTTC
13	TRBV9	NA	few	TRBJ2-1	CASSRVGVHEQFF	TGTGCCAGCAGTCGGGTTGGTGTCCATGAGCAGTTCTTC
12	TRBV2	NA	NA	TRBJ2-7	CASNPAGYEQYF	TGTGCCAGCAACCCCGCGGGCTACGAGCAGTACTTC
15	TRBV10-3	NA	NA	TRBJ2-2	CAISAGSRRNGELFF	TGTGCCATCAGTGCAGGGTCCCGTCGGAACGGGGAGCTGTTTTTT
11	TRBV20-1	NA	once	TRBJ2-1	CSAKYSFEQFF	TGCAGTGCTAAGTACTCCTTTGAGCAGTTCTTC
15	TRBV7-9	TRBD2	once	TRBJ2-1	CASSSPFGGSNEQFF	TGTGCCAGCAGCTCCCCTTTTGGCGGGAGTAATGAGCAGTTCTTC
14	TRBV5-1	NA	NA	TRBJ2-7	CASSLVSGLDEQYF	TGCGCCAGCAGCTTGGTTTCAGGGCTCGACGAGCAGTACTTC
14	TRBV20-1	NA	NA	TRBJ2-5	CSARLLGGQETQYF	TGCAGTGCTAGACTCCTCGGGGGTCAAGAGACCCAGTACTTC
15	TRBV20-1	TRBD2	NA	TRBJ2-1	CSARDLQRGGHEQFF	TGCAGTGCTAGAGATCTTCAGCGGGGGGGCCATGAGCAGTTCTTC
13	TRBV20-1	TRBD1	NA	TRBJ1-1	CSAWDPGGTEAFF	TGCAGTGCTTGGGACCCAGGGGGGACTGAAGCTTTCTTT
19	TRBV28	TRBD2	few	TRBJ2-7	CASSPLGLAGGNWGDEQYF	TGTGCCAGCAGCCCCCTGGGGCTAGCGGGAGGAAATTGGGGCGACGAGCAGTACTTC
14	TRBV5-1	NA	NA	TRBJ2-7	CASSGEEGGYEQYF	TGCGCCAGCAGCGGGGAAGAAGGGGGCTACGAGCAGTACTTC
14	TRBV12-3/TRBV12-4	NA	few	TRBJ2-7	CASTSGAYTYEQYF	TGTGCCAGCACCTCAGGGGCCTACACCTACGAGCAGTACTTC
16	TRBV7-6	NA	few	TRBJ1-5	CASSLFAGVDNQPQHF	TGTGCCAGCAGCTTATTTGCAGGGGTGGACAATCAGCCCCAGCATTTT
15	TRBV20-1	TRBD2	NA	TRBJ2-1	CSAIHSSGRRWEQFF	TGCAGTGCTATCCACTCTAGCGGGAGGAGGTGGGAGCAGTTCTTC
15	TRBV6-5	NA	NA	TRBJ2-7	CASSYSGHETYEQYF	TGTGCCAGCAGTTACTCGGGACATGAAACCTACGAGCAGTACTTC
11	TRBV30	NA	NA	TRBJ2-3	CAWSEGVRSYF	TGTGCCTGGAGTGAGGGAGTTAGATCGTATTTT
15	TRBV14	NA	once	TRBJ2-2	CASSLPTGGSTELFF	TGTGCCAGCAGCCTCCCAACTGGGGGGTCCACCGAGCTGTTTTTT
14	TRBV6-5	NA	NA	TRBJ2-5	CASRKWGELETQYF	TGTGCCAGCAGAAAGTGGGGCGAATTGGAGACCCAGTACTTC
15	TRBV5-5	TRBD1	NA	TRBJ2-7	CASSPTGEGLYEQYF	TGTGCCAGCAGCCCGACAGGGGAAGGTCTGTACGAGCAGTACTTC
16	TRBV5-1	NA	NA	TRBJ2-7	CASSPRGGPSSYEQYF	TGCGCCAGCAGCCCAAGGGGGGGGCCCAGCTCCTACGAGCAGTACTTC
18	TRBV5-1	NA	few	TRBJ2-7	CASSLVPPGQGSSYEQYF	TGCGCCAGCAGCTTGGTCCCCCCCGGCCAGGGGTCCTCCTACGAGCAGTACTTC
14	TRBV20-1	TRBD2	NA	TRBJ2-7	CSARDSGRKYEQYF	TGCAGTGCTAGAGACAGCGGGAGAAAATACGAGCAGTACTTC
14	TRBV7-8	NA	NA	TRBJ1-1	CASSRGHPNTEAFF	TGTGCCAGCAGCAGGGGACATCCGAACACTGAAGCTTTCTTT
11	TRBV5-1	NA	few	TRBJ2-3	CASSGKNTQYF	TGCGCCAGCAGTGGAAAAAATACGCAGTATTTT
15	TRBV27	NA	few	TRBJ2-1	CASSFGRSSYNEQFF	TGTGCCAGCAGTTTCGGACGGAGCTCCTACAATGAGCAGTTCTTC
13	TRBV4-2	NA	NA	TRBJ2-5	CASSRNRRETQYF	TGTGCCAGCAGCCGCAACAGGCGAGAGACCCAGTACTTC
17	TRBV7-9	TRBD2	NA	TRBJ2-5	CASSFGLAGGWLETQYF	TGTGCCAGCAGCTTCGGACTAGCGGGAGGGTGGTTAGAGACCCAGTACTTC
16	TRBV15	TRBD1	NA	TRBJ2-3	CATSIETGTVTDTQYF	TGTGCCACCAGCATCGAAACCGGGACAGTAACAGATACGCAGTATTTT
17	TRBV29-1	NA	few	TRBJ2-1	CSVGGRRRGEVRNEQFF	TGCAGCGTTGGTGGACGGAGAAGGGGAGAGGTTAGAAATGAGCAGTTCTTC
15	TRBV12-3/TRBV12-4	TRBD2	NA	TRBJ2-1	CASRLSGRHYNEQFF	TGTGCCAGCAGGCTTAGCGGGCGACACTACAATGAGCAGTTCTTC
16	TRBV4-1	TRBD1	NA	TRBJ1-4	CASSQGWTGVNEKLFF	TGCGCCAGCAGCCAGGGGTGGACAGGGGTTAATGAAAAACTGTTTTTT
12	TRBV15	TRBD1	few	TRBJ2-7	CATSGQGYEQYF	TGTGCCACCAGCGGACAGGGCTACGAGCAGTACTTC
15	TRBV27	NA	NA	TRBJ2-7	CASSPSSLSSYEQYF	TGTGCCAGCAGTCCGTCCAGCCTTAGCTCCTACGAGCAGTACTTC
13	TRBV2	TRBD1	NA	TRBJ2-7	CASSKGADYEQYF	TGTGCCAGCAGCAAGGGGGCGGATTACGAGCAGTACTTC
15	TRBV6-6	TRBD1	NA	TRBJ1-2	CASSPQNRQGVGYTF	TGTGCCAGCAGTCCCCAAAACCGACAGGGGGTTGGCTACACCTTC
15	TRBV28	NA	NA	TRBJ2-3	CASLGQPASTDTQYF	TGTGCCAGCTTAGGACAGCCAGCTAGCACAGATACGCAGTATTTT
16	TRBV24-1	TRBD2	NA	TRBJ2-1	CATSGEAGGSYNEQFF	TGTGCCACCAGTGGGGAGGCGGGAGGGAGCTACAATGAGCAGTTCTTC
13	TRBV29-1	NA	NA	TRBJ2-5	CSVLRGIQETQYF	TGCAGCGTTTTACGGGGAATCCAAGAGACCCAGTACTTC
16	TRBV29-1	NA	NA	TRBJ2-7	CSVEDRWGKTYNEQYF	TGCAGCGTTGAAGATCGGTGGGGGAAGACCTACAATGAGCAGTACTTC
21	TRBV11-1	TRBD1	NA	TRBJ2-6	CASSLVHAGGDRSSGANVLTF	TGTGCCAGCAGCTTAGTCCACGCCGGCGGGGACAGGTCCTCTGGGGCCAACGTCCTGACTTTC
14	TRBV6-1	NA	once	TRBJ1-6	CASRDGGRNSPLHF	TGTGCCAGTCGCGACGGGGGGCGGAATTCACCCCTCCACTTT
15	TRBV27	TRBD2	NA	TRBJ2-1	CASSLAGVSSNEQFF	TGTGCCAGCAGTCTAGCGGGAGTAAGTAGCAATGAGCAGTTCTTC
14	TRBV20-1	NA	few	TRBJ2-7	CSATIGRTAYEQYF	TGCAGTGCTACGATAGGCCGGACGGCCTACGAGCAGTACTTC
14	TRBV7-2	NA	NA	TRBJ2-3	CASSPARAHRYAYF	TGTGCCAGCAGCCCCGCCAGGGCCCACAGATACGCGTATTTT
17	TRBV5-1	NA	NA	TRBJ1-2	CASSLAGAGDFNYGYTF	TGCGCCAGCAGCTTGGCCGGGGCAGGGGACTTTAACTATGGCTACACCTTC
12	TRBV3-1	NA	NA	TRBJ1-2	CASSTSTSGYTF	TGTGCCAGCAGCACCTCTACGAGTGGCTACACCTTC
13	TRBV27	TRBD2	NA	TRBJ2-5	CASRGTRQETQYF	TGTGCCAGCAGAGGGACTAGACAAGAGACCCAGTACTTC
13	TRBV6-5	TRBD1	NA	TRBJ2-3	CASRRQGYRYAYF	TGTGCCAGCAGGAGACAGGGCTACAGATACGCGTATTTT
12	TRBV28	NA	NA	TRBJ1-1	CASSPLGAEAFF	TGTGCCAGCAGCCCTTTGGGGGCTGAAGCTTTCTTT
15	TRBV20-1	TRBD1	NA	TRBJ2-3	CSARDGSGGEYTQYF	TGCAGTGCTAGAGATGGGTCAGGGGGAGAATATACGCAGTATTTT